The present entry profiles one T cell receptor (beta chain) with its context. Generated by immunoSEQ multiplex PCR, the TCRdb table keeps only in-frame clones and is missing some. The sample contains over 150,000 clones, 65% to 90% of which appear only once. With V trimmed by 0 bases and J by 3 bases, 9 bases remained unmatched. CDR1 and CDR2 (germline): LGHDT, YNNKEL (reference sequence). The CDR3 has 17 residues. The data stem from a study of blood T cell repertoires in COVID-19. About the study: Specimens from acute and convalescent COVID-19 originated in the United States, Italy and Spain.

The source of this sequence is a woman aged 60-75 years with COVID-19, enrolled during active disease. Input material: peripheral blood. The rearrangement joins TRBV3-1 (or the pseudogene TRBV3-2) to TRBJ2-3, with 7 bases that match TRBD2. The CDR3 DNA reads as TGTGCCAGCAGCCAAGATCCCAGGACTAGGGTGACAGATACGCAGTATTTT. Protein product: CASSQDPRTRVTDTQYF.